Below, one T cell receptor (beta chain) is given with its context. These data belong to a study of blood T cell repertoires in COVID-19. For the study at large: COVID-19 samples from acute and convalescent phases originated in the United States, Italy and Spain. Sources were T cells, B-cell-depleted T cells, or PBMCs; the material itself was cDNA or gDNA.

The authors' processing: Amplification of reference gene primers provided the estimated nucleated cell counts. Generated by immunoSEQ multiplex PCR, the TCRdb table keeps only in-frame clones and is missing some. V, J and clone size derive from that table, while D and trimming were established from the DNA sequence. The sample holds approximately 120,000 clones, roughly 90% seen once. Trimming left V 4 bases short and J 3 bases short, with 9 bases between. Germline loops: CDR1 SGHTA, CDR2 FQGTGA. The CDR3 consists of 13 residues. Patients of the Seattle cohort, enrolled during active infection, were followed longitudinally.

The chain uses TRBV7-3 and TRBJ1-1; D call uncertain. This clonotype was obtained from a man aged 50-59 years with COVID-19, enrolled during active disease. The sequenced sample was peripheral blood. The CDR3 nucleotides are TGTGCCAGCAGCTCAAACGGGGACACTGAAGCTTTCTTT. As protein: CASSSNGDTEAFF.